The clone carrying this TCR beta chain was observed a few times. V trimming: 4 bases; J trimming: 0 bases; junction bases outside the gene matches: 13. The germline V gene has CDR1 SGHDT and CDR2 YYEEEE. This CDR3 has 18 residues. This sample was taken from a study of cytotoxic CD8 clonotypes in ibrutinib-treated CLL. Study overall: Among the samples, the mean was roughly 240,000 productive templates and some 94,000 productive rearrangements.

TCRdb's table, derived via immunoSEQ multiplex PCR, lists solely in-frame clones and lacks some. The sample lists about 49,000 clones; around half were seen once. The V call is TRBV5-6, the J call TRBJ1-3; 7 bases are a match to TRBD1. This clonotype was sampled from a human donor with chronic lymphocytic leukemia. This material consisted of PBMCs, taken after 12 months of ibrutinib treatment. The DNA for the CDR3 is TGTGCCAGCAGCCCTTTACAGGGGCTTTCGGTCTCTGGAAACACCATATATTTT. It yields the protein CASSPLQGLSVSGNTIYF.